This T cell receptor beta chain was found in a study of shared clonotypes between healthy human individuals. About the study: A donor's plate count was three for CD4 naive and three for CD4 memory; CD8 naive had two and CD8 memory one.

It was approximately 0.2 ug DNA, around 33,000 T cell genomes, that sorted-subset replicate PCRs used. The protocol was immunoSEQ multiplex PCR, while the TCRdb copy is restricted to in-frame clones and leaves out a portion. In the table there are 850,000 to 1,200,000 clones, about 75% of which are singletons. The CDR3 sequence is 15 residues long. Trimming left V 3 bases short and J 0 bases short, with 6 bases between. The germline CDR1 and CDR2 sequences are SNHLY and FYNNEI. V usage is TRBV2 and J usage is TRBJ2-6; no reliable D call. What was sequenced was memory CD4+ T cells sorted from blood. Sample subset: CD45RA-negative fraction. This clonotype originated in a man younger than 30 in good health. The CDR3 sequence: CASSDRSSGANVLTF. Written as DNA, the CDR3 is TGTGCCAGCAGTGATAGGAGCTCTGGGGCCAACGTCCTGACTTTC.